The 20 T cell receptor beta chains given below trace back to one sample, sequenced in a study of spatial heterogeneity in lung cancer. Noted time point: sample taken at primary tumor resection. Unsorted whole RNA samples from tumor, nontumor lung or frozen PBMC were sequenced. TCRdb analysed the 5' RACE reads with MiXCR anew, one entry per CDR3 protein. The top ten hold around 19% of the sample, which has 15,000 to 20,000 distinct CDR3 sequences, about a fifth seen once. The source was PBMCs, collected at surgery. These receptors all come from a female donor with early-stage non-small cell lung cancer.

This clonotype was counted ten times or more. The chain joins TRBV4-3 to TRBJ1-2; D remains unclear. This CDR3 contains 14 residues. Trimming left V 1 base short and J 2 bases short, with 8 bases between. The germline V gene has CDR1 LGHNA and CDR2 YSLEER. CDR3 residues: CASSQAQLNYGYTF. The CDR3 region has the DNA TGCGCCAGCAGCCAAGCTCAGTTAAACTATGGCTACACCTTC.

In this sample, this clonotype turned up many times. The V gene is TRBV6-2 or TRBV6-3, the J gene TRBJ1-5; no reliable D call. The germline V and J ends were trimmed by 4 bases and 6 bases, with 19 bases remaining between them. The germline CDR1 and CDR2 sequences are MNHEY and SVGEGT. The CDR3 covers 16 residues. CDR3 sequence reads: CASSSRAPDFAQPQHF. As DNA, the CDR3 is TGTGCCAGCAGTTCCCGGGCCCCAGATTTTGCTCAGCCCCAGCATTTT.

This clonotype was seen repeatedly, ten times or more. The gene calls are TRBV5-1 and TRBJ1-1; D remains ambiguous. Between the trimmed V and J ends, which lost 4 bases and 1 base, there was a span of 17 bases. This CDR3 is 16 amino acids long. From germline, CDR1 is SGHRS and CDR2 YFSETQ. The CDR3, as DNA: TGCGCCAGCAGCCCCCCCAGTTCGGGAGGGAACACTGAAGCTTTCTTT. Translating it yields CASSPPSSGGNTEAFF.

This clonotype was counted at least ten times. This chain links TRBV20-1 with TRBJ2-7; no reliable D call. CDR1 is DFQATT and CDR2 is SNEGSKA in the germline V gene (reference sequence). The CDR3 has 14 residues. Trimming removed 0 bases at V and 5 bases at J, with 14 bases between. CDR3 amino acids: CSARDSGFADEQYF. The DNA for the CDR3 is TGCAGTGCTAGAGATAGTGGGTTCGCGGACGAGCAGTACTTC.

At least ten counts were recorded for this clonotype. V and J are TRBV29-1 and TRBJ2-4; perhaps D is TRBD1 or TRBD2 (5 bases each). Trimming stripped 7 bases from V and 2 bases from J, with 18 bases between. Germline CDR1 and CDR2: SQVTM and ANQGSEA. The CDR3 is 15 amino acids. The CDR3 sequence is CSARGAGLPKNIQYF. The CDR3 DNA reads as TGCAGCGCCCGAGGGGCAGGTTTGCCCAAAAACATTCAGTACTTC.

V is TRBV10-3 and J is TRBJ2-3, with D possibly TRBD1 on 5 matching bases. There are 13 residues in the CDR3. The germline CDR1 and CDR2 sequences are ENHRY and SYGVKD. V shed 2 bases and J shed 2 bases, with 5 bases lying between them. The CDR3: CAISEGATDTQYF. The CDR3 DNA sequence: TGTGCCATCAGTGAGGGGGCCACAGATACGCAGTATTTT.

The chain links TRBV4-3 to TRBJ2-7, with D tentatively TRBD2 (5 bases). Germline V gene lookup returns CDR1 LGHNA and CDR2 YSLEER. The V gene lost 0 bases and the J gene lost 5 bases, with 8 bases spanning the gap. This CDR3 has 13 residues. As DNA, the CDR3 is TGCGCCAGCAGCCAAGATTTCGGGAACGAGCAGTACTTC. Translated: CASSQDFGNEQYF.

This clonotype was recorded at least ten times. V is TRBV4-2 and J is TRBJ2-3; a possible D gene is TRBD1 (6 bases). This CDR3 is built from 17 residues. Trimming removed 4 bases from V and 4 bases from J, with 21 bases in between. The V gene's germline CDR1 is LGHNA and CDR2 YNFKEQ. CDR3: CASSREWGRGEADTQYF. The CDR3 DNA is TGTGCCAGCAGCCGGGAGTGGGGCAGGGGCGAAGCAGATACGCAGTATTTT.

This clonotype was detected ten times or more. The chain joins TRBV30 to TRBJ1-5; 9 nucleotides line up with TRBD1. Germline CDR1 and CDR2: GTSNPN and SVGIG (reference sequence). The CDR3 length is 14 residues. J lost 6 bases, V lost 0 bases, and 3 bases had no gene match. CDR3: CAWSVGTGSQPQHF. CDR3 bases: TGTGCCTGGAGTGTCGGGACAGGGAGTCAGCCCCAGCATTTT.

The count of this clonotype is one. The chain combines TRBV13 with TRBJ1-2; tentative D call: TRBD1 (5 bases). The CDR3 is 13 residues long. CDR1 and CDR2 (germline): PRHDT, FYEKMQ (reference sequence). With 4 bases removed from V and 7 bases from J, the gap between germline ends came to 13 bases. CDR3 residues: CASSSPDSTGYTF. CDR3 coding DNA: TGTGCCAGCAGCTCCCCTGACAGCACTGGCTACACCTTC.

V gene TRBV30 combines with J gene TRBJ2-7; no clear D. The CDR3 is 13 amino acids. V shed 5 bases and J shed 4 bases, with 15 bases lying between them. The germline V gene encodes CDR1 GTSNPN and CDR2 SVGIG (reference sequence). CDR3 sequence: CAWLAPDSYEQYF. In nucleotides, the CDR3 is TGTGCCTGGCTTGCGCCGGATTCTTACGAGCAGTACTTC.

This clonotype was recorded many times. The J gene is TRBJ1-5, the V gene TRBV18; tentative D call: TRBD1 (6 bases). Trimming took off 6 bases at V and 1 base at J, with 13 bases between the two ends. Germline CDR1 and CDR2: KGHSH and LQKENI. CDR3 size: 15 residues. The CDR3, as DNA: TGTGCCAGCTCCCCCAGTGGACAGAGCAATCAGCCCCAGCATTTT. As protein: CASSPSGQSNQPQHF.

In this sample, this clonotype turned up many times. The chain joins TRBV20-1 to TRBJ2-7, with 8 bases that match TRBD2. This CDR3 has 14 amino acids. V shed 2 bases, J shed 2 bases, and the junction held 5 bases outside the gene matches. Germline V gene sequence: CDR1 DFQATT, CDR2 SNEGSKA (reference sequence). The CDR3: CSARRASGPYEQYF. Written as DNA, the CDR3 is TGCAGTGCTAGAAGGGCTAGCGGGCCCTACGAGCAGTACTTC.

CDR3 nucleotide sequence: TGTGCCAGCAGCCAGAGATTAGCGGGAGCCACAGATACGCAGTATTTT. This encodes CASSQRLAGATDTQYF. This rearrangement joins TRBV11-3 to TRBJ2-3; 9 bases match TRBD2. The germline V gene has CDR1 SGHNT and CDR2 YENEEA. This CDR3 region has 16 residues. V lost 5 bases to trimming and J lost 2 bases; unmatched junction nucleotides: 8.

This clonotype was detected many times. The genes are TRBV6-1 and TRBJ1-5; no definite D call. The V end was cut by 6 bases, the J end by 0 bases, with 12 bases between. From germline, CDR1 is MNHNS and CDR2 SASEGT. CDR3 length equals 15 residues. CDR3 region: CASSRIRYSNQPQHF. The CDR3 coding sequence is TGTGCCAGCAGCCGGATCCGGTATAGCAATCAGCCCCAGCATTTT.

This chain connects TRBV7-9 to TRBJ2-7; D remains ambiguous. This CDR3 comprises 14 residues. With 2 bases removed from V and 2 bases from J, the gap between germline ends came to 10 bases. The V gene's germline CDR1 is SEHNR and CDR2 FQNEAQ (reference sequence). This CDR3 is CASSLLAQPYEQYF. DNA for the CDR3: TGTGCCAGCAGCTTACTCGCGCAACCCTACGAGCAGTACTTC.

This clonotype is deemed medium-sized (0.01 to 0.1%). The chain employs TRBV7-2 and TRBJ2-7; possible D gene TRBD1, 6 bases. The CDR3 sequence is 14 residues long. The germline V gene encodes CDR1 SGHTA and CDR2 FQGNSA. With 5 bases removed from V and 4 bases from J, the gap between germline ends came to 15 bases. DNA for the CDR3: TGTGCCAGCAGCCGGGACACTCGGATTTACGAGCAGTACTTC. It yields the protein CASSRDTRIYEQYF.

This clonotype was seen repeatedly, ten times or more. The rearrangement joins TRBV5-1 to TRBJ2-3, with D possibly matching TRBD2 (6 bases). V dropped 1 base and J dropped 0 bases, with 12 bases sitting between them. CDR1 is SGHRS, CDR2 YFSETQ, per germline. The CDR3 totals 16 residues. The CDR3 protein is CASSLLLAASTDTQYF. CDR3 DNA sequence: TGCGCCAGCAGCTTGCTTTTAGCGGCTAGCACAGATACGCAGTATTTT.

This clonotype was seen ten or more times. The CDR3 coding sequence is TGCAGCGTTGAAGGATGGGGGCTTAACTATGGCTACACCTTC. It codes for CSVEGWGLNYGYTF. The rearrangement uses TRBV29-1 and TRBJ1-2, with TRBD1 as a possible D gene (6 bases). Germline-derived CDR1 and CDR2 are SQVTM and ANQGSEA. This CDR3 has 14 amino acids. Deletions cut 1 base from V and 1 base from J, with 10 bases between.

This rearrangement joins TRBV10-3 to TRBJ2-7; a weak D match, TRBD1 (6 bases). With 5 bases removed from V and 4 bases from J, the gap between germline ends came to 18 bases. The CDR3 sequence is 15 residues long. The germline gives CDR1 ENHRY, CDR2 SYGVKD. The CDR3 protein is CAISNRDTGLYEQYF. In DNA form, the CDR3 reads TGTGCCATCAGTAACCGGGACACCGGACTTTACGAGCAGTACTTC.